The entry that follows covers one T cell receptor (beta chain) sequence. The antigen remains undetermined. The data are from a study of T cell responses to AZD1222 COVID-19 vaccine. Assay: immunoSEQ multiplex PCR; the TCRdb copy retains only in-frame clones and omits some. Of 120,000 or so clones detected, 75% to 85% appear once; the ten largest clones hold about 27%. Study observations and caveats: Researchers took repertoire samples only after the peak T cell response had come. Only five or six AZD1222 recipients were seropositive at baseline. Spike regions recognized by vaccine-associated CD4 TCRs spanned the protein, led by 160-218 and 743-854. White British donors predominated, females outnumbered males, and clonal diversity was possibly underestimated.

This TCR was recovered from an adult who received the AZD1222 COVID-19 vaccine. This specimen consisted of peripheral blood, obtained 28 days after the second AZD1222 dose.

DNA for the CDR3: TGTGCCAGCAGTCCCTGGACAGGGGATAATCAGCCCCAGCATTTT. Its protein is CASSPWTGDNQPQHF. The rearrangement joins TRBV6-2 or TRBV6-3 to TRBJ1-5, with 9 bases identical to TRBD1. V lost 5 bases to trimming and J lost 4 bases; unmatched junction nucleotides: 6. The CDR3 is made up of 15 amino acids. CDR1 is MNHEY, CDR2 SVGEGT, per germline.